The 15 T cell receptor beta chains presented below share a single source sample, sequenced in a study of blood T cell repertoires in COVID-19. The assay was immunoSEQ multiplex PCR, and TCRdb's table has in-frame clones only and misses some. Of roughly 220,000 clones listed, about 80% are singletons. Sequencing was carried out using PBMCs or T cells enriched from blood (not recorded which). The source is a woman aged 40 to 49 with acute COVID-19.

The gene calls are TRBV29-1 and TRBJ1-2, with D maybe TRBD1 (5 bases). Germline lookup yields CDR1 SQVTM and CDR2 ANQGSEA. The V and J ends lost 6 bases and 8 bases respectively, with 19 bases between them. The CDR3 runs 13 residues. This chain's CDR3 is CSVDEGTPLGYTF. CDR3 sequence (DNA): TGCAGCGTGGACGAGGGGACTCCGCTGGGCTACACCTTC.

The chain has TRBV24-1 and TRBJ2-1; 14 nucleotides match TRBD2. The germline gives CDR1 KGHDR, CDR2 SFDVKD. The CDR3 is 19 amino acids. V was pared by 1 base and J by 9 bases, with 13 bases of the junction left unmatched. For the CDR3, the DNA is TGTGCCACCAGTGATTTCCCTCTTACGACTAGCGGGAGGGCCTTTGAGCAGTTCTTC. The encoded protein is CATSDFPLTTSGRAFEQFF.

The J gene is TRBJ2-1, the V gene TRBV7-6; 10 bases agree with TRBD2. The CDR3 extends over 18 amino acids. The ends lost 3 bases at V and 1 base at J; junction bases unmatched: 9. CDR1 and CDR2 from the germline V gene are SGHVS and FNYEAQ. The CDR3: CASSFRLAGAKSYNEQFF. In DNA, the CDR3 is TGTGCCAGCAGCTTTAGGCTAGCGGGAGCTAAATCCTACAATGAGCAGTTCTTC.

This clone appeared a few times. This chain connects TRBV5-5 to TRBJ2-7; 7 bases line up with TRBD1. The CDR3 loop spans 14 amino acids. Germline CDR1 is SGHKS and CDR2 is YYEKEE (reference sequence). J lost 3 bases, V lost 2 bases, and 5 bases had no gene match. The chain's CDR3 is CASSFRDSYYEQYF. In nucleotides, the CDR3 is TGTGCCAGCAGCTTCAGGGACAGCTACTACGAGCAGTACTTC.

This clone was detected a few times. The chain is built from TRBV30 and TRBJ2-1; TRBD2 is a possible D gene (6 bases). The CDR3 runs to 15 residues. Per germline, CDR1 GTSNPN and CDR2 SVGIG (reference sequence). Trimming took off 2 bases at V and 1 base at J, with 12 bases between the two ends. CDR3: CAWSSSGRSYNEQFF. CDR3 in DNA: TGTGCCTGGAGTTCCAGCGGGCGATCCTACAATGAGCAGTTCTTC.

This clone was seen only once. The V call is TRBV4-2, the J call TRBJ2-3, with a weak D call TRBD1 (5 bases). The CDR3 length is 14 residues. Trimming pared 1 base from V and 4 bases from J, leaving 9 bases between. Germline loops: CDR1 LGHNA, CDR2 YNFKEQ. The CDR3 reads CASSQAREADTQYF. The CDR3 DNA sequence: TGTGCCAGCAGCCAAGCCAGGGAAGCAGATACGCAGTATTTT.

This rearrangement joins TRBV4-1 to TRBJ1-5; D possibly corresponds to TRBD1 (5 bases). CDR3 length: 14 amino acids. With 5 bases removed from V and 3 bases from J, the gap between germline ends came to 11 bases. Germline V gives CDR1 MGHRA, CDR2 YSYEKL. CDR3 sequence (DNA): TGCGCCAGCAGCTTCGGGGGTCCCAATCAGCCCCAGCATTTT. It is translated as CASSFGGPNQPQHF.

The chain has TRBV19 and TRBJ1-5, with D tentatively TRBD1 (6 bases). Trimming left V 8 bases short and J 5 bases short, with 16 bases between. Per germline, CDR1 LNHDA and CDR2 SQIVND (reference sequence). The CDR3 length is 14 residues. Here the CDR3 reads CASSTGRGYQPQHF. The DNA of the CDR3 is TGTGCCAGTTCGACGGGCAGGGGATATCAGCCCCAGCATTTT.

This chain connects TRBV7-2 to TRBJ1-2; 9 bases fit TRBD1. The germline CDR1 and CDR2 sequences are SGHTA and FQGNSA. Trimming took 1 base from V and 4 from J; bases not matched to a gene: 4. The CDR3 is 15 residues long. CDR3 DNA sequence: TGTGCCAGCAGCTTAGGGGACAGGGTGGCCTATGGCTACACCTTC. Translating it yields CASSLGDRVAYGYTF.

This chain connects TRBV18 to TRBJ2-4; 8 bases line up with TRBD1. Germline-derived CDR1 and CDR2 are KGHSH and LQKENI. The CDR3 consists of 17 residues. Losses at the gene ends were 6 bases for V and 0 bases for J; bases not matched to a gene: 10. CDR3 nucleotide sequence: TGTGCCAGCTCCGCCTACAACAGGGGGTTAGCCAAAAACATTCAGTACTTC. It yields the protein CASSAYNRGLAKNIQYF.

The rearrangement joins TRBV2 to TRBJ2-7; 9 bases map to TRBD1. Germline trimming cut 6 bases from V and 6 bases from J; bases unmatched to any gene: 9. Germline V lookup: CDR1 SNHLY, CDR2 FYNNEI. The CDR3 spans 14 residues. CDR3 nucleotides: TGTGCCAGCAGCCAACAGGGGGCTTTCGGCGAGCAGTACTTC. It specifies CASSQQGAFGEQYF. Full variable domain (outside the CDR3, taken from reference TRBV2 and TRBJ2-7): EPEVTQTPSHQVTQMGQEVILRCVPISNHLYFYWYRQILGQKVEFLVSFYNNEISEKSEIFDDQFSVERPDGSNFTLKIRSTKLEDSAMYFCASSQQGAFGEQYFGPGTRLTVT.

The gene calls are TRBV27 and TRBJ1-2, with 8 bases matching TRBD1. Germline V lookup: CDR1 MNHEY, CDR2 SMNVEV (reference sequence). The CDR3 has 14 amino acids. V gave up 6 bases and J gave up 4 bases; unmatched junction bases: 7. CDR3 residues: CASRTGVNFYGYTF. As DNA, the CDR3 is TGTGCCAGCAGGACAGGGGTGAACTTCTATGGCTACACCTTC.

In nucleotides, the CDR3 is TGTGCCAGCAAATTTTCCGGGACAGGGAACAACTATGGCTACACCTTC. As protein: CASKFSGTGNNYGYTF. The gene calls are TRBV27 and TRBJ1-2, with 9 bases identical to TRBD1. The V gene end was trimmed by 7 bases and the J gene end by 2 bases; junction bases not matched to a gene: 11. This CDR3 is 16 amino acids long. The germline gives CDR1 MNHEY, CDR2 SMNVEV (reference sequence).

This rearrangement joins TRBV3-1 (or the pseudogene TRBV3-2) to TRBJ1-2; D is undetermined. Germline CDR1 reads LGHDT; CDR2 reads YNNKEL (reference sequence). This CDR3 is built from 12 residues. Between the trimmed V and J ends, which lost 1 base and 11 bases, there was a span of 11 bases. CDR3 sequence reads: CASSQAPAGYTF. CDR3 in DNA: TGTGCCAGCAGCCAAGCCCCCGCAGGTTACACCTTC.

This clone was recorded at least ten times. The chain joins TRBV30 to TRBJ1-4, with D hard to call. This CDR3 is 15 amino acids long. The V gene's germline CDR1 is GTSNPN and CDR2 SVGIG (reference sequence). With 1 base removed from V and 4 bases from J, the gap between germline ends came to 13 bases. CDR3 in amino acids: CAWSGAASFNEKLFF. In DNA form, the CDR3 reads TGTGCCTGGAGTGGGGCAGCAAGTTTTAATGAAAAACTGTTTTTT.